The 31 T cell receptor beta chains presented below share a single source sample, sequenced in a study of cytomegalovirus exposure and HLA in healthy donors. The method was immunoSEQ multiplex PCR; TCRdb's version includes in-frame clones alone and lacks a portion of them. The sample lists over 250,000 clones, approximately 86% occurring once. Sequenced input: PBMCs. Source of these receptors: a woman younger than 30 in good health and CMV-seronegative.

This clone has a handful of counts. The V and J genes are TRBV27 and TRBJ1-1; 8 bases are a match to TRBD1. There are 15 residues in the CDR3. J gave up 4 bases and V 4 bases, and 8 bases lay outside the gene matches. Looked up from germline, CDR1 is MNHEY and CDR2 is SMNVEV (reference sequence). The CDR3 loop is CASSSPRGPGTEAFF. The CDR3 DNA reads TGTGCCAGCAGTTCCCCCAGGGGGCCTGGCACTGAAGCTTTCTTT.

The V call is TRBV28, the J call TRBJ1-1; perhaps TRBD1 as D (6 bases). The germline gives CDR1 MDHEN, CDR2 SYDVKM. This CDR3 comprises 16 residues. The germline V and J ends were trimmed by 5 bases and 1 base, with 17 bases remaining between them. The CDR3 loop reads CASSLGGRSRNTEAFF. CDR3 sequence (DNA): TGTGCCAGCAGTCTAGGGGGTCGAAGTAGGAACACTGAAGCTTTCTTT.

Notes on this clone: One end of the junction is discordant with germline, which a read error may explain. The chain combines TRBV11-3 with TRBJ2-7; D not resolved. CDR1 is SGHNT and CDR2 is YENEEA in the germline V gene. The CDR3 contains 14 residues. The chain's CDR3 is CASSLETSVYEQYF. The CDR3 DNA sequence: TGTGCCAGCAGCCTAGAAACTTCGGTCTACGAGCAGTACTTC.

The rearrangement uses TRBV4-1 and TRBJ2-5, with D perhaps TRBD2 (6 bases). Germline loops: CDR1 MGHRA, CDR2 YSYEKL. CDR3 length: 14 residues. V lost 1 base to trimming and J lost 1 base, with 7 bases between them. CDR3 residues: CASSQGGLQETQYF. The DNA for the CDR3 is TGCGCCAGCAGCCAAGGGGGACTCCAAGAGACCCAGTACTTC.

The gene calls are TRBV9 and TRBJ2-1; the match to TRBD2 covers 7 bases. Germline lookup yields CDR1 SGDLS and CDR2 YYNGEE. The CDR3 has 15 amino acids. Unmatched junction bases numbered 7, after V lost 7 bases and J lost 0 bases. CDR3 residues: CASQRGGSSYNEQFF. CDR3 nucleotides: TGTGCCAGCCAGCGTGGCGGGAGCTCCTACAATGAGCAGTTCTTC. The whole variable domain, filled in from reference TRBV9 and TRBJ2-1, reads DSGVTQTPKHLITATGQRVTLRCSPRSGDLSVYWYQQSLDQGLQFLIQYYNGEERAKGNILERFSAQQFPDLHSELNLSSLELGDSALYFCASQRGGSSYNEQFFGPGTRLTVL.

Of note for this clone: At the DNA level, this CDR3 is encoded by other sequences in the same sample as well. The chain joins TRBV7-6 to TRBJ2-7; D is perhaps TRBD1 (7 bases). This CDR3 is built from 14 residues. Germline lookup yields CDR1 SGHVS and CDR2 FNYEAQ. V lost 2 bases and J lost 4, with 12 bases in between. The CDR3 nucleotides read TGTGCCAGCAGCTTACAGGGGGGAGCGTACGAGCAGTACTTC. It codes for CASSLQGGAYEQYF.

This clone was seen a few times. The chain joins TRBV11-2 to TRBJ1-2; maybe TRBD1 (5 bases). The CDR3 is 12 amino acids. CDR1 and CDR2 from the germline V gene are SGHAT and FQNNGV. With 5 bases removed from V and 5 bases from J, the gap between germline ends came to 9 bases. CDR3 sequence reads: CASSPGRYGYTF. The CDR3 DNA reads as TGTGCCAGCAGCCCAGGGCGGTATGGCTACACCTTC.

The CDR3, as DNA: TGTGCCAGCAGCTTAGTCCAGGGGGCTGGGGAGACCCAGTACTTC. It is translated as CASSLVQGAGETQYF. J is TRBJ2-5 and V is TRBV7-9; the match to TRBD1 covers 8 bases. With 1 base clipped from V and 5 bases from J, the junction kept 6 bases outside the gene matches. CDR1 is SEHNR, CDR2 FQNEAQ, per germline (reference sequence). This CDR3 is built from 15 residues.

The DNA for the CDR3 is TGCGCCAGCAGCCAGCCCGTGAGGAAAGAGAATGAGCAGTTCTTC. Amino acids: CASSQPVRKENEQFF. V gene TRBV4-1 combines with J gene TRBJ2-1; D not certain. This CDR3 comprises 15 residues. CDR1 MGHRA and CDR2 YSYEKL come from the germline V gene. V lost 3 bases and J lost 7, with 16 bases in between.

V usage is TRBV4-3 and J usage is TRBJ1-1; 7 bases align to TRBD1. V lost 5 bases, J lost 7 bases, and 10 bases stayed unmatched. The V gene's germline CDR1 is LGHNA and CDR2 YSLEER. The CDR3 contains 14 residues. The CDR3 here is CASSKTDAGGEAFF. The CDR3 nucleotides are TGCGCCAGCAGCAAAACGGACGCAGGGGGTGAAGCTTTCTTT.

About this clone: This specimen includes other DNA sequences encoding the same CDR3. V usage is TRBV27 and J usage is TRBJ2-5; TRBD2 matches 7 bases. CDR1 MNHEY and CDR2 SMNVEV come from the germline V gene (reference sequence). The CDR3 covers 13 residues. The V segment lost 3 bases and the J segment 4 bases; nucleotides outside the gene matches: 2. CDR3 amino acids: CASSFSGVETQYF. The DNA of the CDR3 is TGTGCCAGCAGTTTCAGCGGGGTAGAGACCCAGTACTTC.

This sequence joins TRBV10-3 and TRBJ2-2; 7 bases agree with TRBD1. The germline V gene has CDR1 ENHRY and CDR2 SYGVKD. V was clipped by 4 bases and J by 1 base; unmatched bases: 6. The CDR3 is made up of 16 amino acids. CDR3 loop: CAISVSAGGNTGELFF. CDR3 sequence (DNA): TGTGCCATCAGTGTATCAGCAGGGGGGAACACCGGGGAGCTGTTTTTT.

V is TRBV4-1 and J is TRBJ2-7; the match to TRBD1 covers 7 bases. The CDR3 covers 15 residues. Trimming cost V 1 base and J 0 bases; bases outside gene matches: 3. Germline V gives CDR1 MGHRA, CDR2 YSYEKL. The CDR3 reads CASSQAPGGSYEQYF. The CDR3 nucleotides are TGCGCCAGCAGCCAAGCCCCAGGGGGCTCCTACGAGCAGTACTTC.

This rearrangement joins TRBV6-5 to TRBJ2-7, with TRBD2 identical over 9 bases. The V and J ends lost 6 bases and 1 base, in that order; junction bases with no gene match: 7. This CDR3 spans 15 amino acids. Looked up from germline, CDR1 is MNHEY and CDR2 is SVGAGI. The CDR3 sequence is CASSSTSGASYEQYF. CDR3 DNA sequence: TGTGCCAGCAGCTCGACTAGCGGTGCTTCCTACGAGCAGTACTTC.

The chain combines TRBV28 with TRBJ1-1; no firm D call. CDR1 is MDHEN, CDR2 SYDVKM, per germline. Deletions cut 3 bases from V and 6 bases from J, with 8 bases between. This CDR3 is built from 12 residues. The CDR3 coding sequence is TGTGCCAGCAGTTTCGGGAGGGCTGAAGCTTTCTTT. Translating gives CASSFGRAEAFF.

This clone was recorded once. CDR3 sequence reads: CASSESKAGGTEAFF. CDR3 DNA sequence: TGCGCCAGCAGTGAGTCTAAGGCTGGGGGGACTGAAGCTTTCTTT. The chain recombines TRBV10-1 with TRBJ1-1; possibly TRBD1 for D (5 bases). V lost 0 bases to trimming and J lost 5 bases, with 13 bases between them. The CDR3 is made up of 15 amino acids. The germline V gene encodes CDR1 WNHNN and CDR2 SYGVQD (reference sequence).

The chain combines TRBV28 with TRBJ2-4, with D unclear. Trimming took off 4 bases at V and 0 bases at J, with 13 bases between the two ends. The CDR3 has 16 amino acids. From germline, CDR1 is MDHEN and CDR2 SYDVKM. The CDR3 is CASSSFQRIAKNIQYF. The CDR3 region has the DNA TGTGCCAGCAGTTCATTCCAGCGTATAGCCAAAAACATTCAGTACTTC.

The chain carries TRBV5-1 and TRBJ1-4, with D perhaps TRBD1 (5 bases). The V and J ends lost 0 bases and 7 bases respectively, with 10 bases between them. CDR3 length: 14 amino acids. The germline CDR1 and CDR2 sequences are SGHRS and YFSETQ. The CDR3 DNA sequence: TGCGCCAGCAGCTTGGAGGCCGGGGGTGAAAAACTGTTTTTT. Protein sequence: CASSLEAGGEKLFF.

The chain recombines TRBV30 with TRBJ2-2; D is possibly TRBD2 (6 bases). Germline CDR1 GTSNPN, CDR2 SVGIG (reference sequence). The germline V and J ends were trimmed by 2 bases and 6 bases, with 16 bases remaining between them. The CDR3 is 15 residues long. In DNA, the CDR3 is TGTGCCTGGAGTAATCTAGCGAGAGTCGCCGGGGAGCTGTTTTTT. It specifies CAWSNLARVAGELFF. Based on the CDR3 plus reference TRBV30 and TRBJ2-2, the full variable domain is SQTIHQWPATLVQPVGSPLSLECTVEGTSNPNLYWYRQAAGRGLQLLFYSVGIGQISSEVPQNLSASRPQDRQFILSSKKLLLSDSGFYLCAWSNLARVAGELFFGEGSRLTVL.

V and J are TRBV5-1 and TRBJ1-2, with D hard to call. Trimming took 1 base from V and 0 from J, leaving 7 bases between them. The CDR3 has 14 amino acids. CDR1 is SGHRS, CDR2 YFSETQ, per germline. The CDR3 loop is CASSLLRANYGYTF. As DNA, the CDR3 is TGCGCCAGCAGCTTGTTGCGGGCTAACTATGGCTACACCTTC.

CDR3 protein: CASSMGAASPGQQYF. In DNA, the CDR3 is TGTGCCAGTAGTATGGGTGCGGCTAGCCCTGGACAGCAGTACTTC. The gene calls are TRBV19 and TRBJ2-7; TRBD2 is a possible D gene (5 bases). Trimming took off 3 bases at V and 8 bases at J, with 20 bases between the two ends. The CDR3 contains 15 residues. CDR1 and CDR2 from the germline V gene are LNHDA and SQIVND (reference sequence). Based on the CDR3 plus reference TRBV19 and TRBJ2-7, the full variable domain is DGGITQSPKYLFRKEGQNVTLSCEQNLNHDAMYWYRQDPGQGLRLIYYSQIVNDFQKGDIAEGYSVSREKKESFPLTVTSAQKNPTAFYLCASSMGAASPGQQYFGPGTRLTVT.

V gene TRBV5-4 combines with J gene TRBJ2-7; 11 bases are shared with TRBD2. Trimming took 2 bases from V and 5 from J; bases not matched to a gene: 3. CDR1 is SGHNT and CDR2 is YYREEE in the germline V gene (reference sequence). The CDR3 is 14 residues long. The CDR3 region is CASSFGTSGDEQYF. CDR3 nucleotides: TGTGCCAGCAGCTTCGGGACTAGCGGCGACGAGCAGTACTTC.

The chain carries TRBV11-2 and TRBJ2-1; 9 nucleotides match TRBD2. This CDR3 region has 15 residues. Germline V gene lookup returns CDR1 SGHAT and CDR2 FQNNGV. V lost 2 bases to trimming and J lost 7 bases; unmatched junction nucleotides: 6. The CDR3 here is CASSLRASGINEQFF. For the CDR3, the DNA is TGTGCCAGCAGCTTAAGGGCTAGCGGGATTAATGAGCAGTTCTTC.

The V gene is TRBV11-3, the J gene TRBJ1-3; weak D call: TRBD1 (6 bases). Per germline, CDR1 SGHNT and CDR2 YENEEA. This CDR3 region has 15 residues. Trimming pared 3 bases from V and 4 bases from J, leaving 13 bases between. CDR3 region: CASSLSDRSGNTIYF. CDR3 bases: TGTGCCAGCAGCTTGTCTGACAGGTCCGGAAACACCATATATTTT. The entire variable domain, with the rest obtained from reference TRBV11-3 and TRBJ1-3, is as follows: EAGVVQSPRYKIIEKKQPVAFWCNPISGHNTLYWYLQNLGQGPELLIRYENEEAVDDSQLPKDRFSAERLKGVDSTLKIQPAELGDSAVYLCASSLSDRSGNTIYFGEGSWLTVV.

CDR3 sequence (DNA): TGTGCCAGCAGCTTAGGGCAGGGAGGCTACGAGCAGTACTTC. Residues: CASSLGQGGYEQYF. The chain links TRBV11-3 to TRBJ2-7; TRBD2 might be the D (6 bases). There are 14 residues in the CDR3. Germline CDR1 SGHNT, CDR2 YENEEA. Between the trimmed V and J ends, which lost 1 base and 3 bases, there was a span of 10 bases.

V and J are TRBV6-5 and TRBJ2-1; 11 bases match TRBD2. The germline V gene has CDR1 MNHEY and CDR2 SVGAGI. J gave up 8 bases and V 6 bases, and 9 bases lay outside the gene matches. This CDR3 region has 15 residues. CDR3 in amino acids: CASRQPTSGSHEQFF. CDR3 DNA: TGTGCCAGCAGACAACCCACTAGCGGGAGCCATGAGCAGTTCTTC.

V and J are TRBV13 and TRBJ2-7, with TRBD1 identical over 8 bases. This CDR3 has 16 residues. Looked up from germline, CDR1 is PRHDT and CDR2 is FYEKMQ (reference sequence). V dropped 0 bases and J dropped 2; count of bases not matched to a gene: 6. The chain's CDR3 is CASSLGQGALTYEQYF. The CDR3 DNA reads TGTGCCAGCAGCTTAGGGCAGGGGGCCTTGACCTACGAGCAGTACTTC.

This chain uses TRBV19 with TRBJ1-4; 8 positions match TRBD1. The germline V gene encodes CDR1 LNHDA and CDR2 SQIVND (reference sequence). Trimming at V came to 4 bases and at J to 6 bases, leaving 4 bases not matched to a gene. This CDR3 spans 14 amino acids. CDR3 nucleotide sequence: TGTGCCAGTAGTAGTGGACAGGGTGATGAAAAACTGTTTTTT. This gives the protein CASSSGQGDEKLFF.

This clone was counted once. J is TRBJ2-7 and V is TRBV5-1; no clear D. The CDR3 extends over 13 amino acids. Trimming shortened V by 0 bases and J by 2 bases, and 6 bases separated the two germline ends. CDR1 and CDR2 (germline): SGHRS, YFSETQ. DNA for the CDR3: TGCGCCAGCAGCTTGGACCGAGCCTACGAGCAGTACTTC. It specifies CASSLDRAYEQYF.

This chain uses TRBV19 with TRBJ2-1; the D gene is possibly TRBD2 (6 bases). V was trimmed by 7 bases and J by 0 bases, leaving 13 bases between them. This CDR3 region has 15 residues. Germline-derived CDR1 and CDR2 are LNHDA and SQIVND (reference sequence). The CDR3 here is CASKDYTSSYNEQFF. CDR3 coding DNA: TGTGCCAGTAAGGACTACACGAGCTCCTACAATGAGCAGTTCTTC.

The chain recombines TRBV7-9 with TRBJ2-1; D possibly corresponds to TRBD2 (5 bases). The germline V gene encodes CDR1 SEHNR and CDR2 FQNEAQ (reference sequence). V lost 7 bases and J lost 0, with 16 bases in between. CDR3 length: 16 amino acids. The CDR3, as DNA: TGTGCCAGCACATTAGGAGGAGGACGCTCCTACAATGAGCAGTTCTTC. Its protein product is CASTLGGGRSYNEQFF.